This T cell receptor (beta chain) derives from a study of breast tumors, draining lymph nodes, adjacent tissues. Regarding the study as a whole: That most tumor T cells come from lymph nodes remained unproven. Compared with basal-like, luminal-like tumors shared significantly more repertoire with nontumor tissue. Compared with lymph nodes, tumors were less diverse; compared with nontumor tissue, more. Findings are consistent with lymph node origin and intratumoral expansion of most tumor T cells.

As to this clonotype: The antigen is undetermined.

V lost 8 bases and J lost 7; bases outside the gene matches: 4. The CDR3 spans 12 residues. Germline V gene data show CDR1 as ENHRY and CDR2 as SYGVKD. The lymph nodes were axillary draining lymph nodes from breast cancer patients. TCRdb re-called the multiplex PCR reads through MiXCR, storing one row per CDR3 protein. The table shows under 350,000 distinct CDR3 sequences, with around 30% occurring only once. This receptor was obtained from a female donor with breast cancer. Some clones in this sample may be carry-over from other donors' samples. The chain combines TRBV10-3 with TRBJ1-1; TRBD1 agrees at 10 bases. Material for sequencing was axillary lymph node tissue. CDR3 in DNA: TGTGCCATCGGAGGACAGGGGGATGAAGCTTTCTTT. Translating gives CAIGGQGDEAFF.